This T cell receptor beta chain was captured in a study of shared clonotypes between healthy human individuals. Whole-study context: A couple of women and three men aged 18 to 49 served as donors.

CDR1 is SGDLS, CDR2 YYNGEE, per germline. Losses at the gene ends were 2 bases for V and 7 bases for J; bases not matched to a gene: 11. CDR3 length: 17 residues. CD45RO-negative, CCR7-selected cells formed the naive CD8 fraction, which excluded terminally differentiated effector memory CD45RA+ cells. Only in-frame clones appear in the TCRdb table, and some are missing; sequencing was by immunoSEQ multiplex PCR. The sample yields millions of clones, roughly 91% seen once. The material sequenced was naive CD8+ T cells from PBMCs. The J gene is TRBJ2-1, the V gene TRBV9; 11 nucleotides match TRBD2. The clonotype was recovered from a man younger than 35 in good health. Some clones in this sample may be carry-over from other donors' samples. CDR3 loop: CASSVFALAGVINEQFF. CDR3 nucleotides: TGTGCCAGCAGCGTCTTCGCACTAGCGGGAGTTATTAATGAGCAGTTCTTC.